What follows are 8 T cell receptor beta chains derived from one specimen sequenced in a study of T cell changes during pregnancy in multiple sclerosis. Data came from immunoSEQ multiplex PCR; TCRdb stores just in-frame clones and leaves some out. This sample has approximately 30,000 clones, with 89% found just once. The sample in question was CD8+ T cells from peripheral blood mononuclear cells, obtained in the second trimester of pregnancy. The receptors shown here come from a female donor with multiple sclerosis, enrolled in a pregnancy study.

The chain is built from TRBV5-6 and TRBJ2-2, with D possibly being TRBD2 (6 bases). The CDR3 is 17 residues long. CDR1 and CDR2 from the germline V gene are SGHDT and YYEEEE. V lost 0 bases and J 7 bases, leaving 19 bases between the germline ends. The CDR3 spells CASSLAVIAEHIGELFF. The CDR3 nucleotides are TGTGCCAGCAGCTTGGCCGTAATAGCGGAGCACATCGGGGAGCTGTTTTTT.

This chain connects TRBV27 to TRBJ2-1, with TRBD2 matching 13 bases. Trimming cost V 4 bases and J 6 bases; bases outside gene matches: 9. CDR1 is MNHEY and CDR2 is SMNVEV in the germline V gene (reference sequence). The CDR3 totals 17 residues. CDR3 coding DNA: TGTGCCAGCAGTTATCCGGGACTAGCGGGACTTCCCAATGAGCAGTTCTTC. Its translation: CASSYPGLAGLPNEQFF.

This sequence joins TRBV29-1 and TRBJ2-1, with D maybe TRBD2 (5 bases). This CDR3 contains 10 residues. Germline CDR1 SQVTM, CDR2 ANQGSEA. V was shortened by 7 bases and J by 6 bases, with 7 bases between the two germline ends. CDR3 residues: CSGGANEQFF. The CDR3 nucleotides read TGCAGCGGGGGAGCCAATGAGCAGTTCTTC.

This chain connects TRBV5-4 to TRBJ2-5; TRBD1 might be the D (5 bases). Trimming took 1 base from V and 5 from J, leaving 21 bases between them. In germline, CDR1 is SGHNT, CDR2 YYREEE (reference sequence). The CDR3 runs 17 residues. CDR3 in amino acids: CASSLQQGNPKQETQYF. The CDR3 DNA reads as TGTGCCAGCAGCTTGCAGCAGGGCAACCCGAAACAGGAGACCCAGTACTTC.

The J gene is TRBJ2-1, the V gene TRBV7-3; 10 bases line up with TRBD2. The V segment lost 6 bases and the J segment 0 bases; nucleotides outside the gene matches: 2. The CDR3 is 15 residues long. Germline values: CDR1 SGHTA, CDR2 FQGTGA. CDR3 sequence: CASRASGSSYNEQFF. DNA for the CDR3: TGTGCCAGCAGGGCTAGCGGGAGCTCCTACAATGAGCAGTTCTTC.

The chain has TRBV2 and TRBJ1-4; D unclear. Germline V gene sequence: CDR1 SNHLY, CDR2 FYNNEI. The CDR3 consists of 14 residues. The V and J ends lost 2 bases and 8 bases respectively, with 12 bases between them. CDR3 in amino acids: CASSEQVGGEKLFF. The CDR3 region has the DNA TGTGCCAGCAGTGAACAGGTGGGCGGGGAAAAACTGTTTTTT.

This chain links TRBV7-9 with TRBJ2-1; 11 bases line up with TRBD2. Germline V gene data show CDR1 as SEHNR and CDR2 as FQNEAQ (reference sequence). Trimming removed 6 bases from V and 2 bases from J; junction bases left unmatched: 6. This CDR3 is built from 16 residues. CDR3 region: CASSGSGRGTYNEQFF. DNA of the CDR3: TGTGCCAGCAGTGGTAGCGGGAGGGGGACCTACAATGAGCAGTTCTTC.

This chain uses TRBV6-1 with TRBJ2-1, with D possibly being TRBD1 (5 bases). Germline V gene sequence: CDR1 MNHNS, CDR2 SASEGT. Trimming cost V 7 bases and J 8 bases, with 21 bases left between them. The CDR3 loop spans 15 amino acids. The CDR3 sequence is CASTAWGREVDEQFF. The CDR3 bases are TGTGCCAGCACCGCTTGGGGCAGGGAAGTGGATGAGCAGTTCTTC.